This TCR beta chain is drawn from a study of blood T cell repertoires in COVID-19 (dated by TCRdb to 2020 to 2022). A note on the overall study: Collaborator samples came from the United States, Italy and Spain and covered acute and convalescent phases of COVID-19. The prospective study material was composed of cDNA or gDNA derived from T cells, B-cell-depleted T cells, or PBMCs. The dataset comprised deeply sampled blood TCRbeta repertoires from subjects exposed to, actively infected with, or recovered from COVID-19. The repertoires were made available in a free public database intended to serve as a resource for research on the immune response to SARS-CoV-2. The samples were drawn from two sources: the first 160 participants of the ongoing ImmuneRACE study, and some 1,300 subjects contributed by 6 global collaborators. Sample metadata almost always included a de-identified subject ID, COVID-19 status, age in years and sex. Where available, HLA class I and class II types were obtained from metadata supplied by the sample provider rather than from assay-based typing.

On this clone itself: Its antigen remains unidentified. No much larger clone exists at a distance of one base, and base qualities are not known.

In Seattle, one collaborating source enrolled patients while the infection was active and tracked those patients longitudinally over the course of disease. Whole blood was collected in K2EDTA tubes by collaborating institutions according to the institutions' own protocols. Collaborator samples were shipped for TCRbeta analysis as frozen whole blood, isolated PBMCs, or DNA extracted from either sample type. The immunoSEQ Assay, a bias-controlled multiplex PCR, was used to amplify TCRbeta CDR3 regions from genomic DNA. The published analysis was carried out like this. Nucleated cell counts per sample were estimated from amplification of reference gene primers within the assay. Sequence reads were collapsed and filtered to measure the absolute abundance of every unique TCRbeta CDR3 rearrangement. For each sample, productive Simpson clonality was calculated as the square root of Simpson's diversity index across productive rearrangements. In its TCRdb copy, this immuneACCESS table keeps in-frame sequences only and misses some clones. Where compared with another copy, unresolved V genes explain less than half of these, and the others have no known cause. V and J calls and clone size are copied from that table; D and trimming were computed from the DNA. A total of fewer than 250,000 clones appear in this sample, approximately 84% of them only once. Jointly, the top ten make up about 9.9% of the sample.

A distance of 10 bases separates the germline ends of V and J, which lose 0 bases and 0 bases respectively. Its CDR3 holds 16 amino acids, cysteine through phenylalanine. Just the 48-base CDR3 DNA is kept, in frame starting at base 1. Taken from the germline V gene, the CDR1 and CDR2 loops are SGDLS and YYNGEE. The full study reports these points: How much clinical and demographic metadata was included differed by source and by participant, and the metadata was provided uncurated.

This TCR was recovered from a man aged 45-65 years with COVID-19, enrolled during active disease. The rearranged chain carries TRBV9 and TRBJ1-3, with no confidently assigned D gene. The sequenced sample was peripheral blood. The sequenced DNA: TGTGCCAGCAGCGTAGAAGCGGGCAACTCTGGAAACACCATATATTTT. It is translated as CASSVEAGNSGNTIYF.